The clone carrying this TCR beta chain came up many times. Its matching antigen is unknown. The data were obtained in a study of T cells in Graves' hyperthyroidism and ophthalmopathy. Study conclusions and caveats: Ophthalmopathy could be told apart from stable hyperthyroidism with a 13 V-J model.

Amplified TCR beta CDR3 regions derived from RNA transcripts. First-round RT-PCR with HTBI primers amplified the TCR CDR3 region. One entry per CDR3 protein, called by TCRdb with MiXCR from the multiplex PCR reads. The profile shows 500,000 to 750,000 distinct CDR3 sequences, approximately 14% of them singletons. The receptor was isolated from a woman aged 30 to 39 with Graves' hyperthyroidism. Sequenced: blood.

The CDR3 loop reads CSALGRGETQYF. For the CDR3, the DNA is TGCAGTGCTCTCGGACGGGGGGAGACCCAGTACTTC. This sequence joins TRBV20-1 and TRBJ2-5, with D possibly TRBD2 on 6 matching bases. The V end was cut by 5 bases, the J end by 5 bases, with 12 bases between. CDR1 and CDR2 from the germline V gene are DFQATT and SNEGSKA (reference sequence). The CDR3 loop spans 12 amino acids.